The subject of this entry is one T cell receptor (beta chain). Its antigen is as yet unknown. The junction departs from germline at one end; a sequencing error may be responsible. The data are from a study of regulatory T cells in long-lasting Graves disease. Looking at the study overall: Graves' disease counted as persistent after over 5 years of antithyroid drugs with positive TSH receptor antibodies.

Findings and caveats of the study: Persistent Graves' patients had lower TCR diversity than newly diagnosed ones. Few sampled subjects may have lowered accuracy.

The CDR3 totals 14 residues. The germline CDR1 and CDR2 sequences are SSHAT and FNYEAQ (reference sequence). CDR3 regions were amplified by Arm-PCR using iRepertoire HTBI primers to build TCR beta libraries. Each CDR3 protein gets one entry after TCRdb re-called the multiplex PCR reads with MiXCR. The sample has hundreds of thousands of distinct CDR3 sequences; 20% to 25% are singletons. Regarding time point: persistent/refractory GD, antithyroid drugs over 5 years with positive TRAb. Researchers made the TCR library from RNA that was extracted from PBMCs. The origin of this receptor is a female donor with Graves disease. V is TRBV7-7 and J is TRBJ2-5; a weak D match, TRBD1 (5 bases). Here the sequenced sample was peripheral blood mononuclear cells (PBMCs), taken when the disease was refractory, from a patient treated with antithyroid drugs. CDR3 DNA sequence: TGTGCTAGCAGCCCCAGGGTGTACCAAGAGACCCAGTACTTC. Protein sequence: CASSPRVYQETQYF.